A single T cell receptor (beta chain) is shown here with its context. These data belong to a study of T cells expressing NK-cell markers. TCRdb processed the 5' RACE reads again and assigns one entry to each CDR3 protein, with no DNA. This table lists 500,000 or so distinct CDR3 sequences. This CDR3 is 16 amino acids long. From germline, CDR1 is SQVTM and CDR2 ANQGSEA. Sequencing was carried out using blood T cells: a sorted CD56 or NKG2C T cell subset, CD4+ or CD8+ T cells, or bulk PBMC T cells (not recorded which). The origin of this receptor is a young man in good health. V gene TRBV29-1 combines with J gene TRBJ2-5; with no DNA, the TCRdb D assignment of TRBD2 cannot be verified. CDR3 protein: CSVELGLAGEKETQYF.